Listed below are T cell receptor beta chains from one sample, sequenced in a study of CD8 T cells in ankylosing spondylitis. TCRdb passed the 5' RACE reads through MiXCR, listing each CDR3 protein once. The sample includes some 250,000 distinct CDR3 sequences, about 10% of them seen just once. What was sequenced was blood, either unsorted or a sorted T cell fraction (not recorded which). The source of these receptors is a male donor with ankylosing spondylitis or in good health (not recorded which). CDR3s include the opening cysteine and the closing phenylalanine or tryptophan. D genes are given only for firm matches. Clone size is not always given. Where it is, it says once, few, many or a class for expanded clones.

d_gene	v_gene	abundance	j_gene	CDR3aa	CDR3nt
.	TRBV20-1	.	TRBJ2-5	CSARVLTLGETQYF	TGCAGTGCTAGGGTACTGACCCTAGGAGAGACCCAGTACTTC
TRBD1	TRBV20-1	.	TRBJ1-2	CSAWDREDYGYTF	TGCAGTGCTTGGGACAGGGAGGACTATGGCTACACCTTC
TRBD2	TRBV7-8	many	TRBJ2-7	CASSYQLAGGRPKSYEQYF	TGTGCCAGCAGCTACCAGCTGGCGGGCGGGAGGCCAAAGAGTTACGAGCAGTACTTC
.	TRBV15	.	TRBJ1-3	CATSLASGNTIYF	TGTGCCACCAGCCTCGCCTCTGGAAACACCATATATTTT
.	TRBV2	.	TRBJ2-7	CASSVTHYLGEQYF	TGTGCCAGCAGTGTAACCCACTACTTAGGCGAGCAGTACTTC
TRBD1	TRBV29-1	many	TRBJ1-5	CSVEDGTGGNQPQHF	TGCAGCGTTGAAGATGGGACAGGGGGCAATCAGCCCCAGCATTTT
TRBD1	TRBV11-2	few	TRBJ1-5	CASSLGDRGSPYQPQHF	TGTGCCAGCAGCTTAGGGGACAGGGGATCCCCATATCAGCCCCAGCATTTT
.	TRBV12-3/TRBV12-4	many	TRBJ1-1	CASSSNPSWTEAFF	TGTGCCAGCAGTTCTAACCCTAGTTGGACTGAAGCTTTCTTT
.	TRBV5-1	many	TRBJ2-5	CASSLRQGQETQYF	TGCGCCAGCAGCTTGCGCCAGGGGCAAGAGACCCAGTACTTC
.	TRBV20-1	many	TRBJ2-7	CSAVDRLDTVSYEQYF	TGCAGTGCGGTCGACCGGTTGGACACGGTCTCCTACGAGCAGTACTTC
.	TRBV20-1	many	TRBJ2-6	CSASSGANVLTF	TGCAGTGCTAGCTCTGGGGCCAACGTCCTGACTTTC
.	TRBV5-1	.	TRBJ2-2	CASSPSRSTTSNTGELFF	TGCGCCAGCAGCCCTTCCCGGTCGACGACCTCGAACACCGGGGAGCTGTTTTTT
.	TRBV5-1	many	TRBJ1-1	CASSLAPDNTEAFF	TGCGCCAGCAGCTTGGCCCCGGATAACACTGAAGCTTTCTTT
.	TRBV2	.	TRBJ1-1	CASGQRNTEAFF	TGTGCCAGCGGGCAGAGGAACACTGAAGCTTTCTTT
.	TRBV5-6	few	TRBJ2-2	CASSLVWKTGTGELFF	TGTGCCAGCAGCTTGGTTTGGAAAACCGGCACCGGGGAGCTGTTTTTT
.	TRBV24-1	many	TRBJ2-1	CATSDLWGPNEQFF	TGTGCCACCAGTGATTTGTGGGGGCCGAATGAGCAGTTCTTC
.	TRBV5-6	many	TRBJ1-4	CASSTLGRGNEKLFF	TGTGCCAGCAGCACCCTGGGGCGTGGGAATGAAAAACTGTTTTTT
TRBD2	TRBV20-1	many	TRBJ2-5	CSVTSEATQETQYF	TGCAGTGTTACTAGCGAGGCTACCCAAGAGACCCAGTACTTC
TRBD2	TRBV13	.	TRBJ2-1	CASSYLAGKAEEQFF	TGTGCCAGCAGCTATCTAGCGGGAAAAGCTGAGGAGCAGTTCTTC
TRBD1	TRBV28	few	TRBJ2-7	CASRGRGLSYEQYF	TGTGCCAGCAGGGGTAGGGGGCTCAGCTACGAGCAGTACTTC
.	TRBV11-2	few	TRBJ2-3	CASSLDQLRGGSTDTQYF	TGTGCCAGCAGCTTAGATCAGTTGCGCGGGGGCAGCACAGATACGCAGTATTTT
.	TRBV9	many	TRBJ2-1	CASSVRDLIYNEQFF	TGTGCCAGCAGCGTCCGGGACTTAATTTACAATGAGCAGTTCTTC
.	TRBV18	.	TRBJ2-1	CASSPQLGRLVYNEQFF	TGTGCCAGCTCACCACAGCTGGGGCGGTTGGTCTACAATGAGCAGTTCTTC
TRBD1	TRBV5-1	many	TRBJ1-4	CASSPGQANEKLFF	TGCGCCAGCAGCCCCGGACAGGCTAATGAAAAACTGTTTTTT
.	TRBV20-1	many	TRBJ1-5	CSAKEPRSPQHF	TGCAGTGCAAAGGAACCGAGGAGCCCCCAGCATTTT
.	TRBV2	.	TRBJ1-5	CASRVTLGNQPQHF	TGTGCCAGCAGGGTAACCCTCGGCAATCAGCCCCAGCATTTT
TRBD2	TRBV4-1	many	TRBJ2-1	CASSPPGGRVTRNEQFF	TGCGCCAGCAGCCCCCCAGGAGGGAGGGTTACAAGGAATGAGCAGTTCTTC
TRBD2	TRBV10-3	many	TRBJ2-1	CAISDQLAGKQFF	TGTGCCATCAGTGACCAATTAGCGGGGAAGCAGTTCTTC
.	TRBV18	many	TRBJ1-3	CASSTGHPLGNTIYF	TGTGCCAGCTCCACCGGACACCCCCTTGGAAACACCATATATTTT
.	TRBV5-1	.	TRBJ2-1	CASSTRPSSYNEQFF	TGCGCCAGCAGCACCCGCCCGAGCTCCTACAATGAGCAGTTCTTC
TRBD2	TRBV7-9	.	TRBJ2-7	CASSLVSGLASYEQYF	TGTGCCAGCAGCTTAGTTTCGGGACTAGCGTCGTACGAGCAGTACTTC